This entry features one TCR beta chain sequence. This sample stems from a study of blood T cell repertoires in COVID-19. Looking at the study overall: Sites in the United States, Italy and Spain provided acute and convalescent COVID-19 samples. The analysed material was cDNA or gDNA that came from T cells, B-cell-depleted T cells, or PBMCs.

Germline V gene data show CDR1 as MNHEY and CDR2 as SVGAGI. The V and J ends lost 6 bases and 4 bases respectively, with 13 bases between them. The length of the CDR3 is 14 residues. Original processing notes: Amplification of reference gene primers was used by the study to estimate nucleated cell counts. Assay: immunoSEQ multiplex PCR; the TCRdb copy retains only in-frame clones and omits some. Clonal size and the V and J genes are those of that table, whereas D and trimming came from the DNA. The sample has about 87,000 clones; approximately 85% are singletons. This chain links TRBV6-5 with TRBJ1-5; a possible D gene is TRBD1 (5 bases). The receptor's source is a human donor in a cohort sampled during active COVID-19. Material for sequencing was peripheral blood. The CDR3 DNA reads as TGTGCCAGCAGACGGGGGGTAGAAAATCAGCCCCAGCATTTT. Its translation: CASRRGVENQPQHF.